The source of this TCR beta chain is a study of OX40 agonist ivuxolimab in advanced cancers. The wider study: Dose-escalation patients had hepatocellular carcinoma, melanoma, renal cell or head and neck cancer. Two cutaneous melanoma patients and one hepatocellular carcinoma patient, three in all, had partial responses.

Trimming took 5 bases from V and 1 from J; bases not matched to a gene: 13. This CDR3 is 18 amino acids long. CDR1 LNHDA and CDR2 SQIVND come from the germline V gene (reference sequence). Profiling relied on immunoSEQ multiplex PCR, and the TCRdb table lists in-frame clones only, not all of them. The sample yields under 55,000 clones, roughly 82% seen once. This chain uses TRBV19 with TRBJ1-5, with 8 bases that match TRBD1. The TCR was taken from an adult with an advanced solid tumor such as melanoma, head and neck, liver or kidney cancer. The sequenced sample was CD4+ or CD8+ T cells sorted from blood, obtained in a trial of the OX40 agonist ivuxolimab. The CDR3 reads CASSEGQAGDRSNQPQHF. The CDR3 coding sequence is TGTGCCAGTAGTGAGGGACAGGCCGGGGACCGCAGCAATCAGCCCCAGCATTTT.